This T cell receptor (beta chain) was observed in a study of naive and memory T cell subsets. Findings and caveats of the study: A clonotype means one alpha or beta sequence, not an alpha/beta pair. Possibly reflecting memory cells re-expressing CD45RA, a few larger clonotypes occurred in naive repertoires, especially CD8. There was no ground truth to check naive and memory subset results. Diversity fell and Gini index rose from naive through CM, EM, EMRA.

Two oligonucleotides, mixed equimolar, formed the beta constant-region primer covering TRBC1 and TRBC2. Four rounds of PCR amplified the ligated cDNA using nested alpha and beta constant-region primers plus SP2. TCRdb re-analysed the UMI-ligation and nested PCR reads in MiXCR, keeping a single row per CDR3 protein. This sample has 150,000 or so distinct CDR3 sequences, with roughly 22% found just once. About this clonotype: What it binds is not known.

This receptor was identified in a human donor in good health. Sequenced material: naive CD4+ T cells from blood.

The CDR3 loop is CSATDRINYGYTF. CDR3 sequence (DNA): TGCAGTGCGACGGACAGGATTAACTATGGCTACACCTTC. The chain couples TRBV20-1 to TRBJ1-2, with 7 bases that match TRBD1. After removal of 6 bases from V and 1 base from J, the junction contained 5 bases not matched to a gene. The germline CDR1 and CDR2 sequences are DFQATT and SNEGSKA (reference sequence). This CDR3 is built from 13 residues.